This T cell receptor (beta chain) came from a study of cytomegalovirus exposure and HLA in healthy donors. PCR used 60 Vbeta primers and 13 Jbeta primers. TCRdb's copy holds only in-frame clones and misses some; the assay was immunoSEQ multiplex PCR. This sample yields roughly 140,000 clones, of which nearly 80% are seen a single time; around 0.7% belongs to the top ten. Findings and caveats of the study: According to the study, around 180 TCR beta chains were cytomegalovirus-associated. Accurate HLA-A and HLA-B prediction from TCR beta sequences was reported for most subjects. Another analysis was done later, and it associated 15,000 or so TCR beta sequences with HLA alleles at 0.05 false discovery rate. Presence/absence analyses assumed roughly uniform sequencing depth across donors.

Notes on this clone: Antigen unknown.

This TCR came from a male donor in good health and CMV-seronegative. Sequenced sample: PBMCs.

The CDR3 DNA is TGTGCCAGTAATCACGGAGCGGGAGCCCTCGGGGCCGGGGAGCTGTTTTTT. The encoded protein is CASNHGAGALGAGELFF. The V and J genes are TRBV19 and TRBJ2-2, with 8 bases lining up with TRBD2. This CDR3 spans 17 amino acids. Germline V gives CDR1 LNHDA, CDR2 SQIVND (reference sequence). The V gene end was trimmed by 7 bases and the J gene end by 6 bases; junction bases not matched to a gene: 16.